The 13 T cell receptor beta chains below all came from one sample that was sequenced in a study of cytomegalovirus exposure and HLA in healthy donors. PCR involved 60 Vbeta and 13 Jbeta primers. Here immunoSEQ multiplex PCR was the method, and the copy in TCRdb shows in-frame clones only, minus some. The sample holds about 130,000 clones; 80% are singletons and the top ten take 4.5% to 5.5%. Sequenced: PBMCs. These TCRs come from a man younger than 45 in good health and CMV-seronegative.

The CDR3 loop reads CASSPQQLRAKNIQYF. CDR3 nucleotide sequence: TGTGCCAGCAGTCCGCAACAGCTACGAGCCAAAAACATTCAGTACTTC. This sequence joins TRBV28 and TRBJ2-4; the D is unclear. V was clipped by 5 bases and J by 0 bases, with 14 bases between them. CDR1 and CDR2 from the germline V gene are MDHEN and SYDVKM. The CDR3 is made up of 16 amino acids.

The J gene is TRBJ1-2, the V gene TRBV28; D ambiguous. V was trimmed by 7 bases and J by 0 bases, leaving 9 bases between them. The germline V gene has CDR1 MDHEN and CDR2 SYDVKM. There are 13 residues in the CDR3. The CDR3 is CASNKSPNYGYTF. Here the CDR3 DNA reads TGTGCCAGCAACAAAAGTCCTAACTATGGCTACACCTTC.

The V and J genes are TRBV13 and TRBJ2-1; TRBD1 matches at 9 bases. CDR1 is PRHDT and CDR2 is FYEKMQ in the germline V gene (reference sequence). The CDR3 loop spans 17 amino acids. J gave up 2 bases and V 2 bases, and 7 bases lay outside the gene matches. The CDR3 nucleotides are TGTGCCAGCAGCTTAAGAGGACAGGGGCGGACCTACAATGAGCAGTTCTTC. Its protein is CASSLRGQGRTYNEQFF.

The chain joins TRBV13 to TRBJ2-3; the match to TRBD1 covers 9 bases. The CDR3 is made up of 15 amino acids. Germline V gene sequence: CDR1 PRHDT, CDR2 FYEKMQ (reference sequence). Trimming took 3 bases from V and 2 from J; bases not matched to a gene: 3. The CDR3 protein is CASSFGTGYTDTQYF. In nucleotides, the CDR3 is TGTGCCAGCAGCTTCGGGACAGGGTACACAGATACGCAGTATTTT.

The chain carries TRBV6-6 and TRBJ1-5; maybe TRBD1 (5 bases). Trimming removed 6 bases from V and 2 bases from J, with 14 bases in between. The CDR3 has 15 amino acids. CDR1 is MNHNY and CDR2 is SVGAGI in the germline V gene (reference sequence). The CDR3 nucleotides read TGTGCCAGCAGCACAGGTAGGGGCGGCAATCAGCCCCAGCATTTT. Its translation: CASSTGRGGNQPQHF.

This rearrangement joins TRBV28 to TRBJ1-1; 7 bases are a match to TRBD1. V lost 6 bases and J lost 5; bases outside the gene matches: 6. In germline, CDR1 is MDHEN, CDR2 SYDVKM. The CDR3 has 13 residues. The CDR3 sequence: CASSRQGRTEAFF. The CDR3 region has the DNA TGTGCCAGCAGCCGACAGGGCAGGACTGAAGCTTTCTTT.

This chain connects TRBV19 to TRBJ1-5, with 7 bases fitting TRBD1. Germline V CDR1 and CDR2: LNHDA, SQIVND (reference sequence). This CDR3 is built from 14 residues. The V gene end was trimmed by 5 bases and the J gene end by 5 bases; junction bases not matched to a gene: 6. CDR3 nucleotides: TGTGCCAGTAGTTCGACAGGGAACTATCAGCCCCAGCATTTT. It specifies CASSSTGNYQPQHF.

A few counts support this clone. The rearrangement links TRBV6-6 to TRBJ1-1; TRBD1 agrees at 7 bases. Germline V CDR1 and CDR2: MNHNY, SVGAGI (reference sequence). J lost 0 bases, V lost 6 bases, and 7 bases had no gene match. The CDR3 length is 15 residues. The CDR3 DNA sequence: TGTGCCAGCAGACAAACAGGGGAGCTGAACACTGAAGCTTTCTTT. Its translation: CASRQTGELNTEAFF.

In its sample, this clone was seen once. The V gene is TRBV5-1, the J gene TRBJ1-4; 8 positions agree with TRBD1. Germline V gene data show CDR1 as SGHRS and CDR2 as YFSETQ. The CDR3 covers 14 residues. V lost 4 bases and J lost 8; bases outside the gene matches: 7. In DNA form, the CDR3 reads TGCGCCAGCAGCCAGGACAGGGAGGGAGAAAAACTGTTTTTT. Its translation is CASSQDREGEKLFF.

The chain joins TRBV28 to TRBJ2-2, with 7 nucleotides matching TRBD2. The V gene end was trimmed by 4 bases and the J gene end by 5 bases; junction bases not matched to a gene: 10. The CDR3 runs to 16 residues. Germline V lookup: CDR1 MDHEN, CDR2 SYDVKM. The CDR3 coding sequence is TGTGCCAGCAGTTACTGGGGGGAGGGGCAGACCGGGGAGCTGTTTTTT. Encoded protein: CASSYWGEGQTGELFF.

This chain links TRBV20-1 with TRBJ2-1, with D perhaps TRBD1 (6 bases). Germline CDR1 is DFQATT and CDR2 is SNEGSKA (reference sequence). The CDR3 spans 11 residues. The V end was cut by 4 bases, the J end by 6 bases, with 7 bases between. In DNA, the CDR3 is TGCAGTGCTAACAGGGTCAATGAGCAGTTCTTC. It yields the protein CSANRVNEQFF.

The chain uses TRBV7-3 and TRBJ2-1; 7 positions match TRBD2. V was clipped by 1 base and J by 0 bases; unmatched bases: 6. Germline V lookup: CDR1 SGHTA, CDR2 FQGTGA. This CDR3 is built from 17 residues. The CDR3 sequence: CASSLRPSGSSYNEQFF. CDR3 DNA sequence: TGTGCCAGCAGCTTAAGGCCTAGCGGAAGCTCCTACAATGAGCAGTTCTTC.

This clone was detected only a few times. The CDR3 DNA reads TGCGCCAGCAGCTTGGCGGGGGGGAATGAAAAACTGTTTTTT. It specifies CASSLAGGNEKLFF. This chain connects TRBV5-1 to TRBJ1-4, with D perhaps TRBD1 (5 bases). The CDR3 covers 14 residues. The germline CDR1 and CDR2 sequences are SGHRS and YFSETQ. The V end was cut by 0 bases, the J end by 5 bases, with 8 bases between.